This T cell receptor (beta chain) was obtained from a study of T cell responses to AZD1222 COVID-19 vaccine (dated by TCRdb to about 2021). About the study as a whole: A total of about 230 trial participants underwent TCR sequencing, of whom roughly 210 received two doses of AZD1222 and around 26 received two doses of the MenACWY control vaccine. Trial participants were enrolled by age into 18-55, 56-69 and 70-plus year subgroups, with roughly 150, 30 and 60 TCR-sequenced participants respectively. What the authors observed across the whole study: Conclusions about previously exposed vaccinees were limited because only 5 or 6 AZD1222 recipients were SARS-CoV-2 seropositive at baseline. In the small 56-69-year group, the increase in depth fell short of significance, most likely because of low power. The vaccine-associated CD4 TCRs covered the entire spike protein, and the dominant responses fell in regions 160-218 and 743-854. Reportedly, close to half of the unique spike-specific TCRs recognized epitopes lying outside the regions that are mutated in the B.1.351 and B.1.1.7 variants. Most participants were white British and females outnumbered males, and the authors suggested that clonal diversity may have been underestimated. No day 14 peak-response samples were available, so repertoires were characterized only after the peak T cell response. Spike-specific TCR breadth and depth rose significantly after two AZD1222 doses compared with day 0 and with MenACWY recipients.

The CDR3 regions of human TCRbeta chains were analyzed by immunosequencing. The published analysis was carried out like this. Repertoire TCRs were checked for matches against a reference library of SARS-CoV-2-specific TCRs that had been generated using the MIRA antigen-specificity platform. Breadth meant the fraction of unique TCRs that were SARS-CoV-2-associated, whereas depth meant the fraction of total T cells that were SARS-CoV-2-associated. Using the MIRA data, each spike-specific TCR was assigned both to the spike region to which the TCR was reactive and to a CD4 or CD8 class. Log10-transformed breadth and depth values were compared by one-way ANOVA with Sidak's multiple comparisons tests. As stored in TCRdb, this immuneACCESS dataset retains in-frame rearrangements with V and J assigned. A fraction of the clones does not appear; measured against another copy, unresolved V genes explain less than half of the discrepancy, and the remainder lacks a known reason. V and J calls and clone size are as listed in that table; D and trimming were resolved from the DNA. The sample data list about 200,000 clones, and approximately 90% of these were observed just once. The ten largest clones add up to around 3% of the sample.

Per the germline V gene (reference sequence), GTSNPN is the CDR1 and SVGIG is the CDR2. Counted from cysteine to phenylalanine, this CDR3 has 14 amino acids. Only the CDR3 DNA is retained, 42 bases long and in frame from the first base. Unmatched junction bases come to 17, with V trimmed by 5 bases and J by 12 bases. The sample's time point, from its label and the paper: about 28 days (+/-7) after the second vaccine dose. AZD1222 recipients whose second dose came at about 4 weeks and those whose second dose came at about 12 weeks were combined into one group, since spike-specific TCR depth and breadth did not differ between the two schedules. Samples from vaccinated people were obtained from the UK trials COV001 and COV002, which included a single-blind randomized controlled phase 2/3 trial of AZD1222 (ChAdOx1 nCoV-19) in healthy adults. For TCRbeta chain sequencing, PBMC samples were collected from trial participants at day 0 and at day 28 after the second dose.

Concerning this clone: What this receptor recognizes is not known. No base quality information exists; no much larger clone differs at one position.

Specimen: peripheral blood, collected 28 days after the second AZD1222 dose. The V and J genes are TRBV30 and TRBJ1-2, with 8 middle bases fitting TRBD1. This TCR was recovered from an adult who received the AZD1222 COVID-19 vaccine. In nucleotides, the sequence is TGTGCCTGGGGAGGGCCGGCAGGGGGCGCCTACAACACCTTC. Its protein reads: CAWGGPAGGAYNTF. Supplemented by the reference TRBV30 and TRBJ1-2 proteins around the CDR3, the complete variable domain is SQTIHQWPATLVQPVGSPLSLECTVEGTSNPNLYWYRQAAGRGLQLLFYSVGIGQISSEVPQNLSASRPQDRQFILSSKKLLLSDSGFYLCAWGGPAGGAYNTFGSGTRLTVV.